One sample yielded the 17 T cell receptor beta chains listed below, sequenced in a study of T cell repertoires in cytomegalovirus infection. TCRdb analysed the reads with MiXCR anew, one entry per CDR3 protein. Here the sample spans 750,000 to 950,000 distinct CDR3 sequences, 25% to 35% being singletons. No antigen has been identified for these receptors. The sequencing here drew on cultured CD8+ T cells from PBMCs, taken from culture after CMV antigen stimulation. All receptors derive from a human donor in good health (CMV status not recorded). Some clones in this sample may be carry-over from other donors' samples.

The J gene is TRBJ2-2, the V gene TRBV6-8, with 7 bases identical to TRBD1. The J segment lost 3 bases and the V segment lost 5 bases, leaving 3 bases of the junction unmatched. The CDR3 has 14 residues. From germline, CDR1 is MNHGY and CDR2 SAAAGT. CDR3 sequence reads: CASSTQGYTGELFF. DNA of the CDR3: TGTGCCAGCAGTACACAGGGGTACACCGGGGAGCTGTTTTTT.

The chain couples TRBV27 to TRBJ1-5, with 9 bases that match TRBD1. Germline assignment: CDR1 MNHEY and CDR2 SMNVEV (reference sequence). The CDR3 is made up of 17 amino acids. Trimming removed 5 bases from V and 2 bases from J; junction bases left unmatched: 10. CDR3: CASSISQGQGGNQPQHF. The CDR3 DNA reads as TGTGCCAGCAGTATCTCTCAGGGACAGGGCGGCAATCAGCCCCAGCATTTT.

This sequence joins TRBV7-9 and TRBJ2-5, with D perhaps TRBD1 or TRBD2 (5 bases each). Germline CDR1 is SEHNR and CDR2 is FQNEAQ (reference sequence). Trimming cost V 8 bases and J 1 base, with 14 bases left between them. The CDR3 spans 14 residues. The CDR3 DNA follows: TGTGCCAGCTTGGGGACGGGACCCCAAGAGACCCAGTACTTC. Amino acid sequence: CASLGTGPQETQYF.

The sample holds a few counts of this clonotype. The chain is built from TRBV10-2 and TRBJ2-5; D is possibly TRBD1 or TRBD2 (5 bases each). V lost 8 bases, J lost 2 bases, and 15 bases lay in between. This CDR3 is 14 amino acids long. Germline CDR1 WSHSY, CDR2 SAAADI. CDR3: CASAEAGTQETQYF. CDR3 bases: TGCGCCAGCGCCGAGGCCGGGACGCAAGAGACCCAGTACTTC.

The chain employs TRBV2 and TRBJ2-1, with 11 bases identical to TRBD2. Germline V gene data show CDR1 as SNHLY and CDR2 as FYNNEI. The CDR3 is made up of 17 amino acids. Trimming removed 3 bases from V and 1 base from J; junction bases left unmatched: 5. This CDR3 is CASSDGSGGDSYNEQFF. Here the CDR3 DNA reads TGTGCCAGCAGTGACGGTAGCGGGGGGGATTCCTACAATGAGCAGTTCTTC.

This clonotype was observed at least ten times. The J gene is TRBJ2-1, the V gene TRBV7-6; 12 bases agree with TRBD2. V was clipped by 5 bases and J by 6 bases; unmatched bases: 5. CDR3 length equals 15 residues. Germline CDR1 reads SGHVS; CDR2 reads FNYEAQ. In DNA form, the CDR3 reads TGTGCCAGCAGCACGACTAGCGGGGGCTCCAATGAGCAGTTCTTC. Residues: CASSTTSGGSNEQFF.

There are a few counts of this clonotype. The chain has TRBV6-1 and TRBJ2-1, with 7 bases matching TRBD1. The ends lost 5 bases at V and 7 bases at J; junction bases unmatched: 11. Germline V gives CDR1 MNHNS, CDR2 SASEGT. This CDR3 is built from 15 residues. CDR3 bases: TGTGCCAGCAGTTACGGTAGGGGGCAGAGGAATGAGCAGTTCTTC. Its protein product is CASSYGRGQRNEQFF.

This clonotype was recorded a few times. The chain carries TRBV28 and TRBJ1-1, with D maybe TRBD1 (6 bases). This CDR3 region has 16 residues. Trimming left V 1 base short and J 2 bases short, with 14 bases between. Germline V gives CDR1 MDHEN, CDR2 SYDVKM. The CDR3 loop reads CASSLFGAGANTEAFF. The CDR3 bases are TGTGCCAGCAGTTTATTCGGGGCAGGGGCCAACACTGAAGCTTTCTTT.

The V and J genes are TRBV10-3 and TRBJ2-7; 10 positions agree with TRBD1. This CDR3 region has 13 residues. The V and J ends lost 10 bases and 3 bases, in that order; junction bases with no gene match: 6. Germline CDR1 is ENHRY and CDR2 is SYGVKD. The CDR3, as DNA: TGTGCCACCCTAGGGACAGGGGACTACGAGCAGTACGTC. As protein: CATLGTGDYEQYV.

CDR3 residues: CASSYSPRDRVFGHEQYF. The CDR3, as DNA: TGTGCCAGCAGTTACTCGCCCCGGGACAGGGTTTTTGGACACGAGCAGTACTTC. The chain has TRBV6-6 and TRBJ2-7; 9 nucleotides align to TRBD1. The J segment lost 5 bases and the V segment lost 0 bases, leaving 14 bases of the junction unmatched. This CDR3 has 18 residues. Germline CDR1 reads MNHNY; CDR2 reads SVGAGI (reference sequence).

The chain joins TRBV12-3 or TRBV12-4 to TRBJ2-7; D unclear. There are 13 residues in the CDR3. Trimming removed 3 bases from V and 7 bases from J, with 13 bases in between. The CDR3 spells CASSFGPLGEQYV. The CDR3, as DNA: TGTGCCAGCAGTTTTGGGCCGCTCGGGGAGCAGTACGTC.

The J gene is TRBJ2-1, the V gene TRBV7-9; D gene unclear. V was cut by 8 bases and J by 0 bases, with 14 bases left in between. This CDR3 has 15 residues. Looked up from germline, CDR1 is SEHNR and CDR2 is FQNEAQ (reference sequence). CDR3 coding DNA: TGTGCCAGCTTTAGGGTCTCGATCTCCTACAATGAGCAGTTCTTC. Translated: CASFRVSISYNEQFF.

This clonotype was counted ten times or more. The rearrangement links TRBV12-5 to TRBJ2-3, with D perhaps matching TRBD1 or TRBD2 (6 bases each). With 5 bases removed from V and 0 bases from J, the gap between germline ends came to 12 bases. The CDR3 length is 15 residues. Per germline, CDR1 LGHNT and CDR2 FRNRAP. The CDR3 reads CASGPPGASTDTQYF. The CDR3, as DNA: TGTGCTAGTGGTCCCCCGGGGGCCAGCACAGATACGCAGTATTTT.

The J gene is TRBJ2-7, the V gene TRBV6-2 or TRBV6-3; TRBD1 aligns across 9 bases. The V gene end was trimmed by 8 bases and the J gene end by 4 bases; junction bases not matched to a gene: 9. The CDR3 spans 14 residues. The germline V gene has CDR1 MNHEY and CDR2 SVGEGT. In DNA form, the CDR3 reads TGTGCCAGCGTATCCCGGGACAGGGCTTACGAGCAGTACGTC. It specifies CASVSRDRAYEQYV.

This clonotype was seen only once. The V and J genes are TRBV4-1 and TRBJ2-5, with 7 bases that match TRBD2. Trimming at V came to 0 bases and at J to 5 bases, leaving 6 bases not matched to a gene. CDR3 length equals 15 residues. CDR1 MGHRA and CDR2 YSYEKL come from the germline V gene. DNA for the CDR3: TGCGCCAGCAGCCAAGAAGGCGGGGGTTGGGAGACCCAGTACTTC. Translation gives CASSQEGGGWETQYF.

This clonotype has at least ten counts. The chain employs TRBV7-6 and TRBJ1-5; tentatively, D is TRBD1 (6 bases). Germline CDR1 and CDR2: SGHVS and FNYEAQ. V gave up 5 bases and J gave up 6 bases, with 17 bases separating them. This CDR3 is built from 15 residues. The CDR3 region is CASSLLQGRTQPQHF. CDR3 nucleotides: TGTGCCAGCAGCCTTTTACAGGGAAGGACTCAGCCCCAGCATTTT.

The CDR3, as DNA: TGTGCCAGCACCCAAGGGGTCCGGACCTATGGCTACACCTTC. As protein: CASTQGVRTYGYTF. The chain couples TRBV6-6 to TRBJ1-2, with D perhaps TRBD1 (5 bases). V gave up 7 bases and J gave up 4 bases, with 16 bases separating them. The CDR3 spans 14 residues. CDR1 MNHNY and CDR2 SVGAGI come from the germline V gene (reference sequence).